These 22 T cell receptor beta chains were sequenced from one sample in a study of spatial heterogeneity in lung cancer. TCRdb redid the calling of the 5' RACE reads with MiXCR, one entry per CDR3 protein. The data hold about 36,000 distinct CDR3 sequences, with 5.2% observed a single time. Time point meaning: sample taken at primary tumor resection. Extraction of whole RNA from tumor, nontumor lung or frozen PBMC preceded unsorted sequencing. Source: PBMCs, taken at surgery. All receptors derive from a female donor with early-stage non-small cell lung cancer.

This clonotype was counted at least ten times. The chain couples TRBV20-1 to TRBJ2-5, with D maybe TRBD2 (5 bases). The CDR3 extends over 14 amino acids. Germline CDR1 reads DFQATT; CDR2 reads SNEGSKA (reference sequence). V lost 6 bases, J lost 3 bases, and 17 bases lay in between. As DNA, the CDR3 is TGCAGTGCGTCCGAGCTAGCAGAAGAAGAGACCCAGTACTTC. Protein product: CSASELAEEETQYF.

This clonotype was observed at least ten times. V is TRBV5-4 and J is TRBJ2-1; TRBD2 might be the D (6 bases). Germline loops: CDR1 SGHNT, CDR2 YYREEE (reference sequence). Trimming took 4 bases from V and 6 from J, leaving 17 bases between them. The CDR3 covers 15 residues. The CDR3 reads CASSARLKEGNEQFF. The CDR3 DNA reads as TGTGCCAGCAGCGCCCGACTGAAGGAGGGCAATGAGCAGTTCTTC.

J is TRBJ1-5 and V is TRBV5-6; tentative D call: TRBD1 (5 bases). The CDR3 runs to 16 residues. V was clipped by 4 bases and J by 4 bases, with 18 bases between them. Germline V gene sequence: CDR1 SGHDT, CDR2 YYEEEE. CDR3 sequence reads: CASSRRAGGENQPQHF. The CDR3 nucleotides are TGTGCCAGCAGCCGTCGGGCTGGGGGGGAGAATCAGCCCCAGCATTTT.

This clonotype has at least ten counts. CDR3 region: CASSYVQETQYF. CDR3 coding DNA: TGCGCCAGCAGCTACGTACAAGAGACCCAGTACTTC. The V gene is TRBV5-1, the J gene TRBJ2-5; D is undetermined. This CDR3 comprises 12 residues. Germline assignment: CDR1 SGHRS and CDR2 YFSETQ. V dropped 3 bases and J dropped 2 bases, with 5 bases sitting between them.

In regard to this clonotype: Sequence at one end of the junction differs from germline and may be a read error. This chain joins TRBV7-7 and TRBJ2-1; 7 positions match TRBD2. Looked up from germline, CDR1 is SSHAT and CDR2 is FNYEAQ (reference sequence). This CDR3 region has 13 residues. The CDR3 sequence: CASSTSPSGEQFF. DNA for the CDR3: TGTGCTAGCAGCACCTCTCCTAGCGGTGAGCAGTTCTTC.

This clonotype was found many times. CDR3 nucleotide sequence: TGTGCCAGCAGCAAAGGGGTTCCCACTAAGAGGTTTCATGAGCAGTTCTTC. This gives the protein CASSKGVPTKRFHEQFF. V and J are TRBV21-1 and TRBJ2-1; the listed D gene, TRBD2, was not tested against the DNA. TRBV21-1 is tagged as a pseudogene. There are 17 residues in the CDR3.

This clonotype was picked up many times. V and J are TRBV21-1 and TRBJ2-3; TRBD1 was called by the table and not checked on the DNA. TRBV21-1 counts as a pseudogene. This CDR3 comprises 15 residues. CDR3: CASSPPAGRPDTQYF. The CDR3 DNA reads TGTGCCAGCAGCCCCCCTGCCGGGCGCCCAGATACGCAGTATTTT.

This clonotype was observed many times. The chain recombines TRBV10-3 with TRBJ2-5; tentative D call: TRBD1 (6 bases). V was clipped by 6 bases and J by 4 bases, with 15 bases between them. Germline V CDR1 and CDR2: ENHRY, SYGVKD. The CDR3 contains 14 residues. The CDR3 nucleotides read TGTGCCATCAGGGACAGTCGAGGATCAGAGACCCAGTACTTC. Amino acids: CAIRDSRGSETQYF.

This clonotype was observed many times. For the CDR3, the DNA is TGTGCCAGCAGTCGCCCCCTGGACTCACACGGCACCGGGGAGCTGTTTTTT. Residues: CASSRPLDSHGTGELFF. The V and J genes are TRBV12-3 or TRBV12-4 and TRBJ2-2, with D tentatively TRBD2 (5 bases). V was clipped by 5 bases and J by 4 bases, with 20 bases between them. The CDR3 is 17 residues long.

CDR3 in DNA: TGTGCCACTTACGTTGTCGGCTTTGGCTACACCTTC. This gives the protein CATYVVGFGYTF. The chain combines TRBV12-3 or TRBV12-4 with TRBJ1-2; D uncertain. V lost 10 bases and J 7 bases, leaving 16 bases between the germline ends. The CDR3 sequence is 12 residues long.

There are many counts of this clonotype. This chain uses TRBV12-3 or TRBV12-4 with TRBJ2-5, with D tentatively TRBD2 (6 bases). V dropped 6 bases and J dropped 6 bases, with 20 bases sitting between them. The CDR3 sequence is 15 residues long. CDR3 sequence reads: CASRMSAMGGQTQYF. Here the CDR3 DNA reads TGTGCCAGCAGAATGTCGGCAATGGGGGGACAGACCCAGTACTTC.

This clonotype was seen at least ten times. V gene TRBV6-6 combines with J gene TRBJ2-1; the D is unclear. The CDR3 is made up of 11 amino acids. CDR1 MNHNY and CDR2 SVGAGI come from the germline V gene (reference sequence). V lost 6 bases and J 9 bases, leaving 9 bases between the germline ends. CDR3 bases: TGTGCCAGCAGCCCTAAAAGTGAGCAGTTCTTC. It translates to CASSPKSEQFF.

This clonotype showed up just a few times. This chain uses TRBV5-1 with TRBJ2-7, with D perhaps TRBD1 (7 bases). Germline V lookup: CDR1 SGHRS, CDR2 YFSETQ. CDR3 length equals 18 residues. Trimming stripped 7 bases from V and 3 bases from J, with 29 bases between. Here the CDR3 reads CASARLTPRGDAGYEQYF. The CDR3 DNA sequence: TGCGCCAGCGCTCGGCTGACTCCCAGGGGGGACGCAGGCTACGAGCAGTACTTC.

This clonotype was detected many times. The J gene is TRBJ2-5, the V gene TRBV5-1; D gene uncertain. CDR1 is SGHRS and CDR2 is YFSETQ in the germline V gene. The V and J ends lost 4 bases and 2 bases respectively, with 3 bases between them. There are 11 residues in the CDR3. The CDR3 reads CASSKQETQYF. The CDR3 DNA follows: TGCGCCAGCAGCAAACAAGAGACCCAGTACTTC.

This clonotype has ten or more counts. The chain recombines TRBV7-9 with TRBJ1-1; tentatively, D is TRBD1 (6 bases). Between the trimmed V and J ends, which lost 5 bases and 5 bases, there was a span of 18 bases. The germline gives CDR1 SEHNR, CDR2 FQNEAQ (reference sequence). The CDR3 length is 15 residues. CDR3 in amino acids: CASSPRGGRGTEAFF. Here the CDR3 DNA reads TGTGCCAGCAGCCCTAGGGGGGGGCGCGGTACTGAAGCTTTCTTT.

This clonotype was seen many times. The chain links TRBV7-9 to TRBJ1-2; D not resolved. CDR1 is SEHNR, CDR2 FQNEAQ, per germline (reference sequence). The CDR3 spans 17 residues. V lost 1 base to trimming and J lost 0 bases, with 15 bases between them. CDR3 in amino acids: CASSLVAPATSNYGYTF. The CDR3 bases are TGTGCCAGCAGCTTAGTGGCGCCCGCTACTTCTAACTATGGCTACACCTTC.

The sample holds many counts of this clonotype. The V gene is TRBV7-8, the J gene TRBJ2-3; TRBD2 aligns across 7 bases. V shed 4 bases, J shed 2 bases, and the junction held 9 bases outside the gene matches. Germline assignment: CDR1 SGHVS and CDR2 FQNEAQ. This CDR3 spans 16 amino acids. CDR3 sequence: CASSYLWRGTTDTQYF. The CDR3 DNA reads TGTGCCAGCAGCTACCTTTGGCGGGGGACCACAGATACGCAGTATTTT.

This clonotype has at least ten counts. The rearrangement links TRBV7-2 to TRBJ2-7; 12 bases are a match to TRBD2. The length of the CDR3 is 14 residues. Trimming took 10 bases from V and 6 from J; bases not matched to a gene: 10. CDR1 and CDR2 from the germline V gene are SGHTA and FQGNSA. This chain's CDR3 is CATRGTSGRSEQYF. CDR3 coding DNA: TGTGCCACTCGGGGGACTAGCGGGCGTAGCGAGCAGTACTTC.

This clonotype was seen at least ten times. The chain couples TRBV29-1 to TRBJ2-5; 8 bases are a match to TRBD1. V shed 3 bases, J shed 5 bases, and the junction held 11 bases outside the gene matches. The CDR3 runs to 15 residues. Germline values: CDR1 SQVTM, CDR2 ANQGSEA. For the CDR3, the DNA is TGCAGCGTTGACCCTATTCAGGGGGCTCGGGAGACCCAGTACTTC. Its translation is CSVDPIQGARETQYF.

CDR3 protein: CASSPGAANTEAFF. The CDR3 coding sequence is TGTGCCAGCAGCCCAGGCGCAGCCAACACTGAAGCTTTCTTT. The V gene is TRBV7-2, the J gene TRBJ1-1; D gene uncertain. CDR3 size: 14 residues. The germline CDR1 and CDR2 sequences are SGHTA and FQGNSA. Between the trimmed V and J ends, which lost 5 bases and 2 bases, there was a span of 12 bases.

V and J are TRBV18 and TRBJ1-4; 8 positions match TRBD1. Germline V gives CDR1 KGHSH, CDR2 LQKENI. CDR3 size: 16 residues. Trimming cost V 3 bases and J 0 bases; bases outside gene matches: 3. CDR3 sequence (DNA): TGTGCCAGCTCACCGGTGACAGGGGCAACTAATGAAAAACTGTTTTTT. Its protein product is CASSPVTGATNEKLFF.

This clonotype was seen at least ten times. The J gene is TRBJ1-1, the V gene TRBV30, with no clear D. V lost 2 bases and J 0 bases, leaving 7 bases between the germline ends. The germline CDR1 and CDR2 sequences are GTSNPN and SVGIG (reference sequence). This CDR3 is 13 amino acids long. CDR3 coding DNA: TGTGCCTGGAGTCCAAACTTGAACACTGAAGCTTTCTTT. Amino acid sequence: CAWSPNLNTEAFF.